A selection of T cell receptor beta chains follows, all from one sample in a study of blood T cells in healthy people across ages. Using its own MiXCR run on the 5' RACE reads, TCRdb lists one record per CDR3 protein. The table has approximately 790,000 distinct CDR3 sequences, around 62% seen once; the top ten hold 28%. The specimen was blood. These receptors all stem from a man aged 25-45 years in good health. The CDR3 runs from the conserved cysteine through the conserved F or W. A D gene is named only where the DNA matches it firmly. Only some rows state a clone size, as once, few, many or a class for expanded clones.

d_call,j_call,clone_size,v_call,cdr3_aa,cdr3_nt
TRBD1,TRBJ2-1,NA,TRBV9,CASSIEQGFEQFF,TGTGCCAGCAGCATAGAACAGGGGTTTGAGCAGTTCTTC
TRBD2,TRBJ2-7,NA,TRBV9,CASSPRALAPSYEQYF,TGTGCCAGCAGCCCCAGAGCACTAGCGCCCTCCTACGAGCAGTACTTC
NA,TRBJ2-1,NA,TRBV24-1,CATSDSLLAWNEQFF,TGTGCCACCAGTGATTCCCTCCTAGCATGGAATGAGCAGTTCTTC
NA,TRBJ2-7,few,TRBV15,CATSPGRSYEQYF,TGTGCCACCAGTCCGGGACGGTCCTACGAGCAGTACTTC
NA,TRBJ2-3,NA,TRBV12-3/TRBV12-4,CASSVVANVDTQYF,TGTGCCAGCAGTGTGGTAGCGAATGTTGATACGCAGTATTTT
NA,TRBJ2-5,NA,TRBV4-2,CASSQGAGPTLQETQYF,TGTGCCAGCAGCCAGGGGGCGGGACCCACCCTCCAAGAGACCCAGTACTTC
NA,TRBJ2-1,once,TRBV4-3,CASSQDFQGGYEQFF,TGCGCCAGCAGCCAAGATTTCCAGGGGGGGTATGAGCAGTTCTTC
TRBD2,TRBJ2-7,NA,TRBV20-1,CSAPRLAGGGEQYF,TGCAGTGCCCCGAGGCTAGCGGGGGGAGGCGAGCAGTACTTC
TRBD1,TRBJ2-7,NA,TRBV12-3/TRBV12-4,CASSRQGRYSYEQYF,TGTGCCAGCAGTCGACAGGGGCGTTACTCCTACGAGCAGTACTTC
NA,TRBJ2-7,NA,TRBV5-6,CASSRDTMGEQYF,TGTGCCAGCAGCCGGGACACCATGGGAGAGCAGTACTTC
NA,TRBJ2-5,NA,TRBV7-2,CASSFPGRGETQYF,TGTGCCAGCAGCTTCCCGGGTCGCGGGGAGACCCAGTACTTC
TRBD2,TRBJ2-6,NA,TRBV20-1,CSARDWGGTSGANVLTF,TGCAGTGCTAGAGATTGGGGGGGGACTTCTGGGGCCAACGTCCTGACTTTC
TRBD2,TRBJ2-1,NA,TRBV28,CATRGVTSGGQRAYNEQFF,TGTGCCACCCGAGGGGTAACTAGCGGGGGCCAGAGGGCCTACAATGAGCAGTTCTTC
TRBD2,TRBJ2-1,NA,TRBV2,CASSITREGFFEFF,TGTGCCAGCAGTATTACACGGGAGGGATTTTTCGAGTTCTTC
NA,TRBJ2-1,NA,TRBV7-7,CASSLAHNPNNEQFF,TGTGCCAGCAGCTTAGCTCACAACCCCAACAATGAGCAGTTCTTC
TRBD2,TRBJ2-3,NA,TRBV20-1,CSAKTGTTRTDTQYF,TGCAGTGCTAAAACCGGGACTACCCGCACAGATACGCAGTATTTT
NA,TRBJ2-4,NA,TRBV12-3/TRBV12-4,CASSLSFWTALAKNIQYF,TGTGCCAGCAGTTTATCCTTCTGGACAGCTCTAGCCAAAAACATTCAGTACTTC
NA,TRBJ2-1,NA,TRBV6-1,CASREGLPYNEQFF,TGTGCCAGCAGAGAGGGCCTACCCTACAATGAGCAGTTCTTC
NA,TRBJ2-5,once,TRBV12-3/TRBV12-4,CASRGGGAGEQYF,TGTGCCAGCCGGGGAGGGGGGGCTGGTGAGCAGTACTTC
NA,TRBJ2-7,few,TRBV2,CASSLPGARKNEQYF,TGTGCCAGCAGTTTACCGGGAGCCAGGAAAAACGAGCAGTACTTC